Below, 21 T cell receptor beta chains from the same sample are listed, as sequenced in a study of blood T cell repertoires in COVID-19. Some clones are missing from TCRdb's copy, which holds only in-frame ones; the method was immunoSEQ multiplex PCR. The table shows fewer than 120,000 clones, with 88% occurring only once. The sequenced sample consisted of peripheral blood. The receptor source for this set is a woman aged 50 to 60 with acute or convalescent COVID-19.

The CDR3 DNA is TGTGCCACCAGTGATTTATTAGGGGTCGAGCAGTACTTC. It encodes CATSDLLGVEQYF. V and J are TRBV24-1 and TRBJ2-7; a possible D gene is TRBD1 (5 bases). Germline V lookup: CDR1 KGHDR, CDR2 SFDVKD. The CDR3 covers 13 residues. Trimming removed 1 base from V and 6 bases from J, with 9 bases in between.

The chain has TRBV27 and TRBJ2-2, with TRBD2 identical over 7 bases. Trimming at V came to 6 bases and at J to 0 bases, leaving 7 bases not matched to a gene. Germline V gene sequence: CDR1 MNHEY, CDR2 SMNVEV (reference sequence). There are 16 residues in the CDR3. For the CDR3, the DNA is TGTGCCAGCAGACAGACTAGCCGAGCGAACACCGGGGAGCTGTTTTTT. Translating it yields CASRQTSRANTGELFF.

The chain couples TRBV5-1 to TRBJ2-7; 9 bases line up with TRBD1. Germline lookup yields CDR1 SGHRS and CDR2 YFSETQ. The CDR3 is 14 amino acids. Unmatched junction bases numbered 5, after V lost 3 bases and J lost 4 bases. The CDR3 coding sequence is TGCGCCAGCAGCTCACAGGGGGCAGGGTACGAGCAGTACTTC. Its protein product is CASSSQGAGYEQYF.

The chain recombines TRBV28 with TRBJ2-7, with TRBD1 matching 9 bases. Germline CDR1 is MDHEN and CDR2 is SYDVKM. The CDR3 sequence is 16 residues long. V was clipped by 6 bases and J by 4 bases; unmatched bases: 13. The CDR3 spells CASSRDPGTGKYEQYF. CDR3 sequence (DNA): TGTGCCAGCAGCCGAGACCCCGGGACAGGGAAATACGAGCAGTACTTC.

The chain links TRBV18 to TRBJ2-2; D uncertain. CDR1 and CDR2 (germline): KGHSH, LQKENI. The CDR3 runs to 16 residues. The V end was cut by 3 bases, the J end by 5 bases, with 16 bases between. Written as DNA, the CDR3 is TGTGCCAGCTCACCTTTGTGGCAGGTTGAAACCGGGGAGCTGTTTTTT. Translation: CASSPLWQVETGELFF.

This clone was seen many times. The V and J genes are TRBV27 and TRBJ2-7; 16 positions agree with TRBD2. The trim removed 9 bases at V and 6 bases at J, leaving 5 bases unmatched. The CDR3 is 14 amino acids. Per the germline V gene, CDR1 is MNHEY and CDR2 is SMNVEV (reference sequence). CDR3 amino acids: CASRGLAGGIEQYF. CDR3 nucleotides: TGTGCCAGTAGGGGACTAGCGGGAGGGATCGAGCAGTACTTC.

The chain recombines TRBV5-5 with TRBJ2-5, with D perhaps matching TRBD2 (6 bases). V lost 2 bases to trimming and J lost 2 bases, with 10 bases between them. Germline assignment: CDR1 SGHKS and CDR2 YYEKEE (reference sequence). The CDR3 is made up of 14 amino acids. The CDR3 DNA follows: TGTGCCAGCAGCTTCGTGGGGACTCAAGAGACCCAGTACTTC. It encodes CASSFVGTQETQYF. Variable domain in full (rest from reference TRBV5-5 and TRBJ2-5): DAGVTQSPTHLIKTRGQQVTLRCSPISGHKSVSWYQQVLGQGPQFIFQYYEKEERGRGNFPDRFSARQFPNYSSELNVNALLLGDSALYLCASSFVGTQETQYFGPGTRLLVL.

V and J are TRBV9 and TRBJ2-2; the match to TRBD2 covers 7 bases. The CDR3 loop spans 16 amino acids. Losses at the gene ends were 4 bases for V and 0 bases for J; bases not matched to a gene: 6. Germline CDR1 and CDR2: SGDLS and YYNGEE. The CDR3 here is CASSPRGSTNTGELFF. CDR3 bases: TGTGCCAGCAGCCCCCGCGGGAGTACGAACACCGGGGAGCTGTTTTTT.

This chain links TRBV27 with TRBJ1-4; 7 bases line up with TRBD1. The V gene end was trimmed by 5 bases and the J gene end by 6 bases; junction bases not matched to a gene: 9. The germline gives CDR1 MNHEY, CDR2 SMNVEV (reference sequence). The CDR3 is 15 residues long. CDR3 loop: CASSPAGGKDEKLFF. The CDR3 DNA follows: TGTGCCAGCAGTCCCGCAGGGGGAAAAGATGAAAAACTGTTTTTT. The entire variable domain, with the rest obtained from reference TRBV27 and TRBJ1-4, is as follows: EAQVTQNPRYLITVTGKKLTVTCSQNMNHEYMSWYRQDPGLGLRQIYYSMNVEVTDKGDVPEGYKVSRKEKRNFPLILESPSPNQTSLYFCASSPAGGKDEKLFFGSGTQLSVL.

This rearrangement joins TRBV2 to TRBJ2-5; perhaps TRBD2 as D (6 bases). Trimming cost V 4 bases and J 5 bases, with 8 bases left between them. CDR3 size: 12 residues. CDR1 is SNHLY, CDR2 FYNNEI, per germline. The CDR3 region is CASSGGVETQYF. In DNA, the CDR3 is TGTGCCAGCAGTGGGGGGGTTGAGACCCAGTACTTC.

V gene TRBV24-1 combines with J gene TRBJ1-2; the D gene is possibly TRBD1 (6 bases). Trimming cost V 6 bases and J 7 bases, with 11 bases left between them. This CDR3 spans 12 amino acids. Germline CDR1 reads KGHDR; CDR2 reads SFDVKD. CDR3 in DNA: TGTGCCACCAGTTTAGCAGGGGTTGGCTACACCTTC. Translated: CATSLAGVGYTF.

The rearrangement uses TRBV19 and TRBJ2-5; 8 bases are shared with TRBD1. Trimming took 7 bases from V and 4 from J; bases not matched to a gene: 8. This CDR3 is 14 amino acids long. Germline-derived CDR1 and CDR2 are LNHDA and SQIVND (reference sequence). The CDR3 region has the DNA TGTGCCAGTAAACCCCAGGGGGCAGGAGAGACCCAGTACTTC. Amino acid sequence: CASKPQGAGETQYF.

This chain connects TRBV19 to TRBJ1-5; TRBD1 matches at 7 bases. In germline, CDR1 is LNHDA, CDR2 SQIVND (reference sequence). V lost 4 bases, J lost 7 bases, and 7 bases stayed unmatched. The CDR3 has 14 residues. The CDR3 reads CASSTGQVSQPQHF. Written as DNA, the CDR3 is TGTGCCAGTAGTACAGGACAGGTCAGCCAGCCCCAGCATTTT.

J is TRBJ2-5 and V is TRBV5-1; 7 nucleotides agree with TRBD1. After removal of 2 bases from V and 2 bases from J, the junction contained 3 bases not matched to a gene. In germline, CDR1 is SGHRS, CDR2 YFSETQ. This CDR3 region has 14 residues. CDR3 protein: CASSLGQAQETQYF. The CDR3 DNA reads as TGCGCCAGCAGCTTAGGACAGGCTCAAGAGACCCAGTACTTC.

The genes are TRBV5-1 and TRBJ1-5; the D gene is possibly TRBD1 (5 bases). Germline loops: CDR1 SGHRS, CDR2 YFSETQ. Trimming took off 2 bases at V and 7 bases at J, with 13 bases between the two ends. There are 14 residues in the CDR3. CDR3 bases: TGCGCCAGCAGCTTTGGGCAGGGTGGGCAGCCCCAGCATTTT. Translated: CASSFGQGGQPQHF. The complete variable domain, with remaining parts taken from reference TRBV5-1 and TRBJ1-5, reads KAGVTQTPRYLIKTRGQQVTLSCSPISGHRSVSWYQQTPGQGLQFLFEYFSETQRNKGNFPGRFSGRQFSNSRSEMNVSTLELGDSALYLCASSFGQGGQPQHFGDGTRLSIL.

The chain carries TRBV30 and TRBJ2-1; TRBD2 matches 10 bases. The V gene's germline CDR1 is GTSNPN and CDR2 SVGIG (reference sequence). After removal of 4 bases from V and 4 bases from J, the junction contained 7 bases not matched to a gene. This CDR3 comprises 15 residues. The CDR3 loop is CAWNPGTSEYNEQFF. The CDR3 DNA reads TGTGCCTGGAACCCAGGGACTAGCGAATACAATGAGCAGTTCTTC.

The chain links TRBV28 to TRBJ2-7; 7 bases map to TRBD2. J gave up 0 bases and V 6 bases, and 5 bases lay outside the gene matches. This CDR3 contains 14 residues. The V gene's germline CDR1 is MDHEN and CDR2 SYDVKM. CDR3 DNA: TGTGCCAGCAGGGGGGGACTAAGCTCCTACGAGCAGTACTTC. It translates to CASRGGLSSYEQYF.

The V and J genes are TRBV12-3 or TRBV12-4 and TRBJ1-2; a possible D gene is TRBD1 (6 bases). The V and J ends lost 10 bases and 2 bases respectively, with 14 bases between them. The CDR3 runs 13 residues. CDR3 amino acids: CATYTQGNYGYTF. CDR3 in DNA: TGTGCCACCTACACACAGGGAAACTATGGCTACACCTTC.

This clone was detected only a few times. The V and J genes are TRBV4-2 and TRBJ1-1; maybe TRBD1 (6 bases). V gave up 0 bases and J gave up 4 bases, with 15 bases separating them. The CDR3 totals 16 residues. Germline V gene sequence: CDR1 LGHNA, CDR2 YNFKEQ. CDR3 sequence (DNA): TGTGCCAGCAGCCAAGAAACAGGGCGGATGGGCACTGAAGCTTTCTTT. It yields the protein CASSQETGRMGTEAFF.

This rearrangement joins TRBV6-6 to TRBJ2-7, with TRBD2 identical over 7 bases. This CDR3 is 14 amino acids long. Trimming at V came to 0 bases and at J to 3 bases, leaving 2 bases not matched to a gene. Looked up from germline, CDR1 is MNHNY and CDR2 is SVGAGI (reference sequence). DNA for the CDR3: TGTGCCAGCAGTTACTCGGGAGGGCTCTACGAGCAGTACTTC. Translated: CASSYSGGLYEQYF.

The CDR3 reads CASSYPQGVLTEAFF. CDR3 bases: TGTGCCAGCAGTTACCCCCAGGGGGTGCTGACTGAAGCTTTCTTT. The chain uses TRBV6-2 or TRBV6-3 and TRBJ1-1; 7 bases are a match to TRBD1. CDR1 is MNHEY and CDR2 is SVGEGT in the germline V gene. Germline trimming cut 2 bases from V and 5 bases from J; bases unmatched to any gene: 8. The CDR3 sequence is 15 residues long.